This record looks at one T cell receptor (beta chain) sequence and its context. Its antigen remains unidentified. These data belong to a study of shared clonotypes between healthy human individuals. The study's findings and limits: Lower generation probabilities were found for non-shared clonotypes than for those shared by all four donors. Naive subsets generally exceeded memory subsets in estimated richness.

From germline, CDR1 is SQVTM and CDR2 ANQGSEA. V was clipped by 1 base and J by 2 bases, with 14 bases between them. The CDR3 has 15 amino acids. Assay runs were performed at deep level. The input for sorted-subset replicate PCRs was approximately 200 ng DNA, tens of thousands of T cell genomes. The data were produced by immunoSEQ multiplex PCR, yet TCRdb's version contains in-frame clones alone and is incomplete. The table shows 90,000 to 120,000 clones, with around 68% occurring only once. This TCR derives from a woman aged 25 to 39 in good health. V is TRBV29-1 and J is TRBJ2-5; D uncertain. Source material: memory CD8+ T cells sorted from blood. The subset denotes: CD45RO+ cells pooled with CCR7-negative TemRA cells. The CDR3 spells CSVEGSSGLQETQYF. As DNA, the CDR3 is TGCAGCGTTGAAGGCTCTTCAGGCCTACAAGAGACCCAGTACTTC.